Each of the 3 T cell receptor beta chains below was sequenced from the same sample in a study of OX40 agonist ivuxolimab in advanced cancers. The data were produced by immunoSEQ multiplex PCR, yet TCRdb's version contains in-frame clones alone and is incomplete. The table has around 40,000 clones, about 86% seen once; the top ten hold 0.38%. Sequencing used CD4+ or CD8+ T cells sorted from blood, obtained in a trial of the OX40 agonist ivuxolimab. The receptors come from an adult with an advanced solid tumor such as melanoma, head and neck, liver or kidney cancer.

The CDR3 protein is CASSRLGGEQFF. The CDR3 DNA is TGTGCCAGTAGTCGGCTAGGTGGTGAGCAGTTCTTC. The chain couples TRBV19 to TRBJ2-1, with D uncertain. The CDR3 loop spans 12 amino acids. Trimming shortened V by 5 bases and J by 9 bases, and 11 bases separated the two germline ends. Germline assignment: CDR1 LNHDA and CDR2 SQIVND (reference sequence).

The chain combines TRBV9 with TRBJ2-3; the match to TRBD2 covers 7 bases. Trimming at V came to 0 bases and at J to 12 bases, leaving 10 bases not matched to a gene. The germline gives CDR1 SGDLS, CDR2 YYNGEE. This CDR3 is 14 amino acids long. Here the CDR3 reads CASSVASGEGPQYF. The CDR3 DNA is TGTGCCAGCAGCGTAGCTTCGGGGGAGGGCCCCCAGTATTTT.

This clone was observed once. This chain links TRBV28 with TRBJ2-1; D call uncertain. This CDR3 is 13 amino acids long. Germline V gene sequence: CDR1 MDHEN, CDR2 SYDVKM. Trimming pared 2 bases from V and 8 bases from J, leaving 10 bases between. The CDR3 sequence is CASSLGTGYEQFF. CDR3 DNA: TGTGCCAGCAGTTTAGGCACGGGCTATGAGCAGTTCTTC.